The 14 T cell receptor beta chains below all came from one sample that was sequenced in a study of T cells in Graves' hyperthyroidism and ophthalmopathy. Regions amplified from RNA transcripts were the TCR beta CDR3 regions. Carried out on the TCR CDR3, a first-round RT-PCR used the HTBI primer set. TCRdb called the multiplex PCR reads again in MiXCR, with one record for every CDR3 protein. The sample has roughly 650,000 distinct CDR3 sequences; about 16% are singletons. What was sequenced was blood. Receptor source: a woman in her forties with Graves' ophthalmopathy.

This chain's CDR3 is CASSAQGSPLHF. As DNA, the CDR3 is TGTGCCAGTAGCGCCCAGGGGTCACCCCTCCACTTT. The rearrangement links TRBV11-2 to TRBJ1-6; D is possibly TRBD1 (6 bases). Trimming stripped 9 bases from V and 10 bases from J, with 13 bases between. This CDR3 is built from 12 residues. CDR1 and CDR2 (germline): SGHAT, FQNNGV.

The chain uses TRBV10-3 and TRBJ2-2; no firm D call. Germline loops: CDR1 ENHRY, CDR2 SYGVKD. Trimming removed 6 bases from V and 0 bases from J, with 11 bases in between. The CDR3 covers 15 residues. The CDR3 here is CAIRPTPSNTGELFF. The CDR3 DNA follows: TGTGCCATCAGACCGACCCCTTCGAACACCGGGGAGCTGTTTTTT.

This clonotype showed up many times. The chain has TRBV2 and TRBJ2-5; 7 nucleotides align to TRBD2. After removal of 5 bases from V and 5 bases from J, the junction contained 17 bases not matched to a gene. This CDR3 contains 17 residues. Germline lookup yields CDR1 SNHLY and CDR2 FYNNEI. In nucleotides, the CDR3 is TGTGCCAGCAGTCATTGGACTGGCGGGGGTACCTGGGAGACCCAGTACTTC. This translates into CASSHWTGGGTWETQYF.

Remarks on this clonotype: A single base separates this from a much larger clone, so it may be a read error. The chain recombines TRBV28 with TRBJ2-7; TRBD2 matches at 10 bases. This CDR3 region has 16 residues. Germline assignment: CDR1 MDHEN and CDR2 SYDVKM. Trimming at V came to 6 bases and at J to 1 base, leaving 9 bases not matched to a gene. The CDR3 loop is CASRGSSGSSSYEQYF. The CDR3, as DNA: TGTGCCAGCAGAGGTTCTAGCGGGAGTAGTTCCTACGAGCAGTACTTC.

This clonotype was counted at least ten times. The chain couples TRBV25-1 to TRBJ1-1; D is uncertain. Trimming took 6 bases from V and 1 from J, leaving 9 bases between them. Germline loops: CDR1 MGHDK, CDR2 SYGVNS. The CDR3 covers 13 residues. CDR3 sequence reads: CASRGKGNTEAFF. In nucleotides, the CDR3 is TGTGCCAGCAGGGGTAAGGGGAACACTGAAGCTTTCTTT.

This clonotype was picked up many times. This rearrangement joins TRBV11-2 to TRBJ2-7; TRBD1 might be the D (5 bases). Germline CDR1 SGHAT, CDR2 FQNNGV. The CDR3 consists of 15 residues. V was trimmed by 1 base and J by 2 bases, leaving 12 bases between them. The CDR3 reads CASSLGGGAPYEQYF. Here the CDR3 DNA reads TGTGCCAGCAGCTTAGGAGGTGGGGCCCCCTACGAGCAGTACTTC.

This clonotype was picked up many times. The V and J genes are TRBV28 and TRBJ1-2; tentative D call: TRBD1 (5 bases). The ends were cut back, 2 bases at V and 8 bases at J, with 12 bases in the middle. Germline V lookup: CDR1 MDHEN, CDR2 SYDVKM. The CDR3 runs 13 residues. The CDR3 DNA reads as TGTGCCAGCAGTTTAGCTTTGGGGGACGGCTACACCTTC. It specifies CASSLALGDGYTF.

V and J are TRBV20-1 and TRBJ1-5; 7 nucleotides agree with TRBD1. With 5 bases clipped from V and 0 bases from J, the junction kept 4 bases outside the gene matches. The CDR3 has 14 amino acids. From germline, CDR1 is DFQATT and CDR2 SNEGSKA (reference sequence). The chain's CDR3 is CSARTGYSNQPQHF. The CDR3 region has the DNA TGCAGTGCTCGGACAGGATATAGCAATCAGCCCCAGCATTTT.

This clonotype was observed at least ten times. The chain recombines TRBV11-2 with TRBJ1-1, with 7 bases fitting TRBD1. CDR1 and CDR2 from the germline V gene are SGHAT and FQNNGV. With 3 bases clipped from V and 3 bases from J, the junction kept 7 bases outside the gene matches. The CDR3 totals 15 residues. The CDR3 reads CASSFFKGADTEAFF. The CDR3 DNA reads as TGTGCCAGCAGCTTTTTCAAGGGGGCGGACACTGAAGCTTTCTTT. Supplemented by reference TRBV11-2 and TRBJ1-1, the full variable domain reads EAGVAQSPRYKIIEKRQSVAFWCNPISGHATLYWYQQILGQGPKLLIQFQNNGVVDDSQLPKDRFSAERLKGVDSTLKIQPAKLEDSAVYLCASSFFKGADTEAFFGQGTRLTVV.

This chain joins TRBV20-1 and TRBJ2-7; D possibly corresponds to TRBD2 (5 bases). This CDR3 is built from 14 residues. The germline V gene encodes CDR1 DFQATT and CDR2 SNEGSKA (reference sequence). Trimming took off 6 bases at V and 0 bases at J, with 15 bases between the two ends. CDR3 protein: CSARGAVPSYEQYF. CDR3 DNA sequence: TGCAGTGCCCGCGGAGCGGTCCCCTCCTACGAGCAGTACTTC.

The chain joins TRBV19 to TRBJ1-6; D is perhaps TRBD1 (5 bases). The length of the CDR3 is 13 residues. Trimming removed 5 bases at V and 7 bases at J, with 9 bases between. The germline CDR1 and CDR2 sequences are LNHDA and SQIVND (reference sequence). CDR3 protein: CASSSGRNSPLHF. CDR3 nucleotides: TGTGCCAGTAGTTCGGGACGGAATTCACCCCTCCACTTT.

In its sample, this clonotype was seen a few times. The rearrangement links TRBV5-6 to TRBJ2-5; D remains unclear. The CDR3 runs to 14 residues. V was shortened by 1 base and J by 1 base, with 8 bases between the two germline ends. The germline gives CDR1 SGHDT, CDR2 YYEEEE. DNA for the CDR3: TGTGCCAGCAGCTTGATAGAGACCCAAGAGACCCAGTACTTC. This gives the protein CASSLIETQETQYF.

The chain is built from TRBV28 and TRBJ1-2; D is unclear. Deletions cut 7 bases from V and 8 bases from J, with 23 bases between. CDR1 MDHEN and CDR2 SYDVKM come from the germline V gene. The CDR3 loop spans 15 amino acids. This chain's CDR3 is CASISLGGYAQGYTF. Here the CDR3 DNA reads TGTGCCAGCATCTCACTGGGCGGCTATGCCCAGGGCTACACCTTC.

This clonotype was counted only a few times. The V and J genes are TRBV5-1 and TRBJ1-6, with D possibly TRBD1 on 5 matching bases. V was cut by 5 bases and J by 6 bases, with 18 bases left in between. The CDR3 has 16 residues. Looked up from germline, CDR1 is SGHRS and CDR2 is YFSETQ. The DNA of the CDR3 is TGCGCCAGCAGTTCAACCCAGGGAGGCGGTAATTCACCCCTCCACTTT. Its protein is CASSSTQGGGNSPLHF.